The sequence of this T cell receptor beta chain was determined in a study of sequential checkpoint blockade in melanoma (dated by TCRdb to about 2019). For the wider study: Patients were randomized 1:1 to first-line nivolumab followed by ipilimumab (arm A) or ipilimumab followed by nivolumab (arm B). For 20 to 25 patients, matched tumor biopsies were obtained before treatment and at week 13, following single-agent nivolumab (arm A) or ipilimumab (arm B). In roughly 80% of the matched pre- and post-treatment tumor biopsy pairs, both biopsies came from the same lesion. Maintenance nivolumab came after both trial sequences. TCRbeta immunosequencing was performed on DNA from more than 75 pretreatment melanoma tumor samples.

The immunoSEQ Assay was used to immunosequence TCRbeta CDR3 regions from genomic DNA. Prior to high-throughput sequencing, genomic DNA was amplified by bias-controlled multiplex PCR. For the original study's pipeline: To quantify the absolute abundance of each unique TCRbeta CDR3 region, the sequences were collapsed and filtered. Clonality, defined as 1 minus Pielou's evenness, was calculated using only productive rearrangements. Tumor T-cell fraction was calculated by normalizing TCRbeta template counts to the amount of usable DNA, which was estimated from several housekeeping genes. Clones with significantly greater frequencies in on-treatment versus baseline samples were identified using a previously published method. Held by TCRdb, this immuneACCESS table contains in-frame sequences only and omits some clones. Under half of the omission traces to an unresolved V gene where checked; the cause of the rest is unknown. V and J calls and clone size are those listed in that table; D and trimming were worked out from the DNA. The sample table lists 3,000 to 3,500 clones, 15% to 20% of them with a count of one. About 29% of the sample lies in the top ten.

Reading the germline V gene gives CDR1 SGHNT and CDR2 YENEEA. V is reduced by 5 bases and J by 0 bases, leaving a spacing of 21 bases between them. From the cysteine through the phenylalanine, the CDR3 covers 18 amino acids. The only DNA kept is the CDR3, 54 bases in frame from the first base. Summary of the overall study and its limitations: The response-prediction model combining TCR metrics and mutation burden needs validation in larger, independent patient cohorts. Tumor T-cell fraction and clonality correlated with PD-L1 staining and CD8+ T-cell counts but not with mutational load. Patients with increases in tumor T-cell fraction and clonality by week 13 were approximately 30 times more likely to achieve clinical benefit. Within-arm analyses of tumor T-cell fraction were constrained by small sample sizes and reduced statistical power. In the nivolumab-first arm (arm A), an association was found between pretreatment tumor TIL clonality and response (P = .04).

The intended sense of this specimen's treatment or condition label: randomized to nivolumab then ipilimumab (arm A) or the reverse (arm B). None of the trial patients had been given prior DNA-damaging chemotherapy. The samples were obtained from melanoma patients enrolled in CheckMate 064, an open-label, randomized phase II trial testing sequential checkpoint blockade. Genomic DNA from formalin-fixed paraffin-embedded (FFPE) tissue samples served as the input for tumor TCR sequencing. This clone was seen only a few times. The antigen this receptor binds is unknown. One base away there is no much larger clone; base qualities are not given.

Sequenced here: tumor tissue (inferred from file names), sampled from a patient given nivolumab and ipilimumab in sequence. The source of this sequence is a human donor with melanoma. The V and J genes are TRBV11-3 and TRBJ2-3; 6 matching bases give a weak D call of TRBD1. The CDR3: CASSAWNLDSFSTDTQYF. The base sequence is TGTGCCAGCAGCGCATGGAATCTGGACAGCTTTAGCACAGATACGCAGTATTTT. Here the CDR3 is joined to the reference TRBV11-3 and TRBJ2-3 genes, and the full variable domain is: EAGVVQSPRYKIIEKKQPVAFWCNPISGHNTLYWYLQNLGQGPELLIRYENEEAVDDSQLPKDRFSAERLKGVDSTLKIQPAELGDSAVYLCASSAWNLDSFSTDTQYFGPGTRLTVL.